Below are 25 T cell receptor beta chains sequenced from a single sample in a study of CD8+ T cells in alopecia areata. Cells that came from pooled cutaneous lymph nodes were sorted using CD4, CD8alpha, NKG2D, NKG2ACE and other markers. Extracted from the samples, RNA was reverse transcribed into cDNA to serve as the sequencing template. Sequenced by immunoSEQ multiplex PCR; TCRdb stores in-frame clones only, minus some. Observed in the sample are about 270,000 clones, none of them singletons. Sequencing was performed on CD4+ T cells sorted from a lymph node. These receptors were collected from a C3H/HeJ mouse with alopecia areata. The strain's MHC haplotype is H2-k.

The sample holds a few counts of this clone. Genes and germline come from the mouse. The CDR3 region is CASSQGWDSDYTF. The covered CDR3 bases are TGTGCTAGCAGTCAAGGGTGGGACTCC. The chain recombines TRBV21 with TRBJ1-2, with no clear D. The read gets to within 4 residues of the CDR3 end, and the germline J gene fills in the rest. Being an ORF, TRBV21 has a function that is uncertain. This CDR3 comprises 13 residues. The V end was cut by 2 bases, the J end by 3 bases, with 7 bases between.

Regarding this clone: Here the gene names and germline are mouse. The chain's CDR3 is CASSPRGGKNTLYF. The covered CDR3 bases are TGTGCCAGCAGTCCCCGGGGGGGGAAAAAC. The V call is TRBV19, the J call TRBJ2-4; TRBD2 agrees at 7 bases. Coverage ceases 4 residues before the CDR3 finishes, and the germline J gene fills in the end. Germline CDR1 reads FNHDT; CDR2 reads SITEND (reference sequence). This CDR3 has 14 residues.

About this clone: Gene names are mouse gene names. The CDR3 end falls 4 residues outside the read, so it is completed with the germline J gene. The chain joins TRBV19 to TRBJ2-3, with 8 bases fitting TRBD1. Unmatched junction bases numbered 4, after V lost 1 base and J lost 0 bases. Germline V gene lookup returns CDR1 FNHDT and CDR2 SITEND (reference sequence). This CDR3 region has 16 residues. CDR3 amino acids: CASSIHRGTSAETLYF. The CDR3 bases that were read are TGTGCCAGCAGTATACACAGGGGGACTAGTGCAGAA.

In this sample, this clone turned up many times. Gene and germline names: mouse. The CDR3 end is not reached by the read, which stops 4 residues before it; the germline J gene fills it in. This chain uses TRBV17 with TRBJ2-1; D is undetermined. V was shortened by 3 bases and J by 6 bases, with 6 bases between the two germline ends. Looked up from germline, CDR1 is MNHDT and CDR2 is YYDKIL. This CDR3 region has 12 residues. CDR3 residues: CASSRNGAEQFF. The DNA read from the CDR3 is TGTGCTAGCAGTAGGAATGGTGCT.

This clone was counted between two and nine times. Genes and germline are mouse. The CDR3 is cut off 4 residues early in the read; its end comes from the germline J gene. The V call is TRBV31, the J call TRBJ2-3; possible D gene TRBD1, 6 bases. The length of the CDR3 is 14 residues. Trimming stripped 2 bases from V and 2 bases from J, with 11 bases between. Germline assignment: CDR1 GKSSPN and CDR2 SITVG. CDR3 bases read: TGTGCCTGGAGTACCGGGACATATGCAGAA. This encodes CAWSTGTYAE. The whole CDR3 region reads CAWSTGTYAETLYF.

This clone was found a few times. Mouse gene names and germline throughout. From the germline J gene comes the end of the CDR3, since the read stops 4 residues before it. The chain is built from TRBV1 and TRBJ2-1; D is perhaps TRBD2 (5 bases). This CDR3 has 14 amino acids. Per the germline V gene, CDR1 is NSQYPW and CDR2 is LRSPGD (reference sequence). The chain's CDR3 is CTCSADPWETEQFF. The CDR3 DNA, read in part, is TGCACCTGCAGTGCAGATCCCTGGGAGACT.

This clone was counted ten times or more. Gene names denote mouse genes. The DNA ends 4 residues before the CDR3 does, and the rest of the CDR3 is filled in from the germline J gene. The identical CDR3 is also encoded by other nucleotide sequences in the sample. The chain employs TRBV1 and TRBJ1-2; TRBD1 might be the D (6 bases). This CDR3 has 13 amino acids. Trimming pared 2 bases from V and 2 bases from J, leaving 6 bases between. Germline-derived CDR1 and CDR2 are NSQYPW and LRSPGD (reference sequence). The CDR3 sequence is CTCSAQGNSDYTF. The CDR3 bases that were read are TGCACCTGCAGTGCACAGGGGAACTCC.

Comments on this clone: Gene names and germline refer to mouse. The read comes to an end 3 residues before the CDR3 does, leaving the germline J gene to fill in the end. The rearrangement uses TRBV13-1 and TRBJ1-6, with 9 positions matching TRBD1. TRBJ1-6 is identified as an open reading frame with a role that is uncertain. V lost 5 bases to trimming and J lost 0 bases; unmatched junction nucleotides: 6. CDR3 length: 17 residues. Germline CDR1 and CDR2: NSHNY and SYGAGN. The sequenced part of the CDR3 DNA is TGTGCCAGCAGGACCGGACAGGGGTCTTCCTATAATTCGCCC. This encodes CASRTGQGSSYNSP. The whole CDR3 protein is CASRTGQGSSYNSPLYF.

This clone has a handful of counts. Gene names follow the mouse nomenclature. The observed sequence ends 4 residues before the CDR3 terminus, with the missing tail filled in from the germline J gene. The chain uses TRBV19 and TRBJ2-1; TRBD1 matches 9 bases. This CDR3 is built from 14 residues. J was trimmed by 6 bases and V by 2 bases; bases with no gene match: 3. The germline gives CDR1 FNHDT, CDR2 SITEND (reference sequence). The CDR3 region is CASSIRTGVAEQFF. CDR3 DNA, as far as it was read: TGTGCCAGCAGTATCCGGACAGGGGTTGCT.

This clone was seen more than once but under ten times. Mouse gene names apply. The DNA ends 4 residues before the CDR3 does, and the rest of the CDR3 is filled in from the germline J gene. V and J are TRBV1 and TRBJ1-1; maybe TRBD1 (6 bases). CDR3 length equals 13 residues. Germline V CDR1 and CDR2: NSQYPW, LRSPGD (reference sequence). CDR3 sequence: CTCSADGTSEVFF. CDR3 bases read: TGCACCTGCAGTGCAGATGGGACATCA.

This clone turned up a few times. Gene names and germline match the mouse. The CDR3 is cut off 4 residues early in the read; its end comes from the germline J gene. This chain connects TRBV13-1 to TRBJ2-3; D might be TRBD1 (5 bases). This CDR3 is built from 15 residues. Trimming pared 1 base from V and 1 base from J, leaving 10 bases between. Germline loops: CDR1 NSHNY, CDR2 SYGAGN. CDR3 residues: CASSDNQGGAETLYF. The sequenced CDR3 bases are TGTGCCAGCAGTGATAATCAAGGGGGTGCAGAA.

Comment on this clone: The listed genes are named as in mouse. The CDR3 end falls 4 residues outside the read, so it is completed with the germline J gene. The gene calls are TRBV21 and TRBJ1-1; 11 nucleotides agree with TRBD1. TRBV21 is classed as an ORF, of uncertain function. The CDR3 sequence is 16 residues long. The trim removed 2 bases at V and 0 bases at J, leaving 2 bases unmatched. The sequenced CDR3 bases are TGTGCTAGCAGTCAAGGACAGGGGGCCGCAAACACA. Encoded protein: CASSQGQGAANT. The entire CDR3 is CASSQGQGAANTEVFF.

A note on this clone: The germline and genes are mouse ones. The CDR3 sequence: CASRKDRGPNTEVFF. The sequenced part of the CDR3 DNA is TGTGCCAGCAGGAAGGACAGGGGGCCTAACACA. V usage is TRBV13-1 and J usage is TRBJ1-1; 11 nucleotides align to TRBD1. Read data end 4 residues before the CDR3 end; the end is taken from the germline J gene. V trimming: 5 bases; J trimming: 2 bases; junction bases outside the gene matches: 5. Germline-derived CDR1 and CDR2 are NSHNY and SYGAGN. The CDR3 runs to 15 residues.

Turning to this clone: All gene names here are mouse names. The CDR3 end is not reached by the read, which stops 4 residues before it; the germline J gene fills it in. Different DNA sequences within this sample yield the same CDR3. The rearrangement joins TRBV13-2 to TRBJ1-1; D remains ambiguous. The CDR3 has 13 residues. From germline, CDR1 is NNHNN and CDR2 SYGAGS (reference sequence). Trimming removed 0 bases from V and 3 bases from J, with 6 bases in between. CDR3: CASGDAQYTEVFF. The sequenced part of the CDR3 DNA is TGTGCCAGCGGTGATGCACAGTACACA.

As concerns this clone: Gene labels here are mouse ones. Read sequence stops 4 residues before the CDR3 end, and the germline J gene provides the missing end. The rearrangement links TRBV19 to TRBJ2-5; TRBD1 agrees at 9 bases. This CDR3 has 14 residues. Germline CDR1 FNHDT, CDR2 SITEND (reference sequence). The CDR3 loop is CASSSGQGVDTQYF. The covered CDR3 bases are TGTGCCAGCAGTTCGGGACAGGGAGTAGAC. Drawing the rest from reference TRBV19 and TRBJ2-5, the complete variable domain is GGIITQTPKFLIGQEGQKLTLKCQQNFNHDTMYWYRQDSGKGLRLIYYSITENDLQKGDLSEGYDASREKKSSFSLTVTSAQKNEMAVFLCASSSGQGVDTQYFGPGTRLLVL.

A remark on this clone: The gene names given are mouse names. The sequence runs out 4 residues before the end of the CDR3; the remainder is reconstructed from the germline J gene. The same CDR3 also results from other DNA sequences found in this sample. The genes are TRBV29 and TRBJ2-5, with a weak D call TRBD1 (6 bases). The CDR3 length is 14 residues. V lost 2 bases and J lost 0, with 6 bases in between. CDR1 is MSHET, CDR2 SYDVDS, per germline. This chain's CDR3 is CASSLGTNQDTQYF. The covered CDR3 bases are TGTGCTAGCAGTTTAGGGACAAACCAAGAC.

As to this clone: Gene labels here are mouse ones. The missing CDR3 end, 4 residues past where the read stops, is filled in from the germline J gene. Other DNA sequences in the same sample also yield this CDR3. V is TRBV5 and J is TRBJ2-3; 8 bases fit TRBD1. Germline V gene data show CDR1 as LGHNA and CDR2 as YNLKQL (reference sequence). Trimming removed 2 bases from V and 1 base from J; junction bases left unmatched: 2. The CDR3 is 15 amino acids. CDR3 bases read: TGTGCCAGCAGCCAACCGGGACAGGGTGCAGAA. This gives the protein CASSQPGQGAE. The whole CDR3 sequence reads CASSQPGQGAETLYF.

Regarding this clone: Germline and genes: mouse. The read is 4 residues too short to cover the CDR3 end, so that end is filled in from the germline J gene. The chain recombines TRBV5 with TRBJ2-7; TRBD1 matches 8 bases. This CDR3 contains 15 residues. Germline CDR1 is LGHNA and CDR2 is YNLKQL (reference sequence). The CDR3 region is CASSQIRDRRDEQYF. The sequenced CDR3 bases are TGTGCCAGCAGCCAAATCCGGGACAGGAGGGAT.

This clone showed up just a few times. The gene names here belong to mouse. The sequenced fragment ends 4 residues before the CDR3 boundary, so the rest is inferred from the germline J gene. V gene TRBV19 combines with J gene TRBJ1-1, with D possibly being TRBD1 (5 bases). The length of the CDR3 is 12 residues. Looked up from germline, CDR1 is FNHDT and CDR2 is SITEND (reference sequence). CDR3 DNA (partial): TGTGCCAGCAGTACAGTTGGACAA. This encodes CASSTVGQ. The full CDR3 is CASSTVGQEVFF.

This clone was detected a few times. The gene symbols are mouse symbols. The read terminates 4 residues ahead of where the CDR3 ends, so the germline J gene completes it. The chain uses TRBV1 and TRBJ1-2; D gene unclear. V gave up 0 bases and J gave up 3 bases, with 8 bases separating them. The CDR3 is 14 amino acids. The germline V gene encodes CDR1 NSQYPW and CDR2 LRSPGD (reference sequence). CDR3 bases read: TGCACCTGCAGTGCAGATTGGGGTTACTCC. This gives the protein CTCSADWGYS. The entire CDR3 reads CTCSADWGYSDYTF.

To note about this clone: Gene names are mouse gene names. The DNA ends 4 residues before the CDR3 does, and the rest of the CDR3 is filled in from the germline J gene. This rearrangement joins TRBV19 to TRBJ2-2, with TRBD2 matching over 11 bases. The CDR3 is made up of 16 amino acids. V lost 4 bases, J lost 3 bases, and 5 bases stayed unmatched. CDR1 is FNHDT and CDR2 is SITEND in the germline V gene (reference sequence). The chain's CDR3 is CASSLPGLGDTGQLYF. CDR3 DNA, as far as it was read: TGTGCCAGCAGTTTGCCGGGACTGGGGGACACCGGG.

As regards this clone: Gene names are the mouse ones. The CDR3 goes on 4 residues after the read ends, and that part is filled in from the germline J gene. This chain links TRBV5 with TRBJ1-1; D is undetermined. The CDR3 consists of 14 residues. Trimming took off 3 bases at V and 0 bases at J, with 8 bases between the two ends. The V gene's germline CDR1 is LGHNA and CDR2 YNLKQL (reference sequence). CDR3 bases read: TGTGCCAGCAGCCACCCCCTACAGAACACA. Its translation: CASSHPLQNT. The full CDR3 is CASSHPLQNTEVFF.

Note on this clone: Germline and genes: mouse. The CDR3 goes on 4 residues after the read ends, and that part is filled in from the germline J gene. The chain has TRBV5 and TRBJ2-1; 7 nucleotides align to TRBD2. This CDR3 has 16 amino acids. Germline CDR1 and CDR2: LGHNA and YNLKQL (reference sequence). Trimming took 0 bases from V and 1 from J; bases not matched to a gene: 3. CDR3 DNA (partial): TGTGCCAGCAGCCAAGAAAGACTGGGAAACTATGCT. As protein: CASSQERLGNYA. The full CDR3 reads CASSQERLGNYAEQFF.

A word on this clone: The gene symbols are mouse symbols. The observed sequence ends 4 residues before the CDR3 terminus, with the missing tail filled in from the germline J gene. Other DNA sequences in this specimen translate into the identical CDR3. The chain combines TRBV19 with TRBJ2-3, with D tentatively TRBD2 (6 bases). This CDR3 spans 14 amino acids. Germline CDR1 and CDR2: FNHDT and SITEND (reference sequence). V was shortened by 5 bases and J by 0 bases, with 10 bases between the two germline ends. The covered CDR3 bases are TGTGCCAGCAGCATGACTGGTAGTGCAGAA. This encodes CASSMTGSAE. The entire CDR3 protein reads CASSMTGSAETLYF.

This clone was recorded a few times. Germline and genes: mouse. Read coverage stops 4 residues before the CDR3 terminus; the germline J gene supplies the remainder. Within the sample, other DNA sequences also encode this same CDR3. The chain couples TRBV5 to TRBJ1-1, with D possibly TRBD1 on 5 matching bases. The CDR3 sequence is 13 residues long. The germline gives CDR1 LGHNA, CDR2 YNLKQL (reference sequence). This CDR3 reads CASSQDGGGEVFF. The DNA read from the CDR3 is TGTGCCAGCAGCCAAGATGGGGGGGGA.